This is a list of T cell receptor beta chains from one sample in a study of CD4 T cells in relation to SARS-CoV-2 and coronaviruses. TCRdb keeps only in-frame clones here, not all; method: immunoSEQ multiplex PCR. Of around 35,000 clones listed, less than 85% are singletons. For these receptors, no antigen is known. The sequencing sample was made of naive CD4+ T cells from PBMCs, cultured in vitro. These receptors were taken from an adult with COVID-19. CDR3s include the opening cysteine and the closing phenylalanine or tryptophan. For some rows the clone size is stated as once, few or many, or as a class when expanded; others skip it.

j_call clone_size v_call cdr3_aa
TRBJ1-5 - TRBV30 CAWSKFGLDSTSNQPQHF
TRBJ2-3 - TRBV2 CASSGLAGDTQYF
TRBJ2-7 - TRBV7-3 CASSLISAGTGEQYF
TRBJ1-5 - TRBV3-1/TRBV3-2 CASSQGNSRGDQPQHF
TRBJ2-5 - TRBV9 CASSDDTGGKGWETQYF
TRBJ2-2 - TRBV19 CASSKLDGGTGELFF
TRBJ2-1 - TRBV5-6 CASSLRGPNNEQFF
TRBJ2-2 - TRBV19 CASSIAPPVSGRANTGELFF
TRBJ1-1 - TRBV28 CASSPRGTDTEAFF
TRBJ2-1 - TRBV6-5 CASRLAGGHEQFF
TRBJ2-1 - TRBV28 CASSPPGVRYNEQFF
TRBJ2-7 once TRBV6-1 CASSEFVWRDTYEQYF
TRBJ1-1 - TRBV27 CASSSYRAQDTEAFF
TRBJ2-1 - TRBV18 CASRSLEGVSYNEQFF
TRBJ2-2 - TRBV6-4 CASSEREEVGELFF
TRBJ2-1 - TRBV29-1 CSVEDPVSYNEQFF
TRBJ2-1 few TRBV14 CASSSGWGDYNEQFF
TRBJ2-1 once TRBV6-5 CASSYDSGSLNEQFF
TRBJ2-4 - TRBV15 CATSTTGAAKNIQYF
TRBJ1-1 - TRBV5-1 CASSHDRAYSTEAFF
TRBJ1-1 - TRBV30 CAPPDRAGTEAFF
TRBJ1-2 - TRBV7-8 CASSPEGSGVGGYTF
TRBJ2-5 - TRBV5-5 CASSPQPETQYF
TRBJ2-7 - TRBV7-2 CASSLGQTTDEQYF
TRBJ1-4 - TRBV5-1 CASSPGQGFEKLFF
TRBJ2-7 once TRBV19 CASSFRGGRGQGAGSLEQYF